A single sample gave rise to the 31 T cell receptor beta chains below, sequenced in a study of shared clonotypes between healthy human individuals. The table came from immunoSEQ multiplex PCR; TCRdb's copy has only in-frame clones and leaves some out. The sample records about 2.1 million clones, 93% being singletons. Naivety among CD8 cells was defined by CD45RO negativity and positive CCR7 selection, thereby excluding terminally differentiated effector memory CD45RA+ cells. Sequencing input: naive CD8+ T cells from PBMCs. Source of these receptors: a man between 18 and 29 years old in good health. Some clones in this sample may be carry-over from other donors' samples.

Concerning this clone itself: A much bigger clone sits one base away, suggesting this may be a read error. This chain connects TRBV27 to TRBJ2-7; TRBD1 matches 7 bases. The CDR3 loop spans 13 amino acids. Germline loops: CDR1 MNHEY, CDR2 SMNVEV (reference sequence). V lost 5 bases to trimming and J lost 2 bases; unmatched junction nucleotides: 3. This CDR3 is CASSVGQTYEQYF. The CDR3 bases are TGTGCCAGCAGTGTGGGACAGACCTACGAGCAGTACTTC.

The chain uses TRBV19 and TRBJ2-3; D may be TRBD1 (5 bases). Trimming stripped 5 bases from V and 4 bases from J, with 10 bases between. The CDR3 sequence is 13 residues long. Germline V gene data show CDR1 as LNHDA and CDR2 as SQIVND (reference sequence). The DNA for the CDR3 is TGTGCCAGTAGTTCCCGGACACCAGATACGCAGTATTTT. Protein sequence: CASSSRTPDTQYF. Complete variable domain (other parts from reference TRBV19 and TRBJ2-3): DGGITQSPKYLFRKEGQNVTLSCEQNLNHDAMYWYRQDPGQGLRLIYYSQIVNDFQKGDIAEGYSVSREKKESFPLTVTSAQKNPTAFYLCASSSRTPDTQYFGPGTRLTVL.

The chain joins TRBV28 to TRBJ2-7, with 7 bases lining up with TRBD1. CDR1 and CDR2 (germline): MDHEN, SYDVKM. There are 13 residues in the CDR3. The junction had 4 bases not matched to a gene; V was cut back by 6 bases and J by 2 bases. The CDR3 is CASRDRSPYEQYF. The CDR3 DNA sequence: TGTGCCAGCAGGGACAGGTCACCCTACGAGCAGTACTTC.

This chain uses TRBV6-5 with TRBJ1-4; D unresolved. Trimming removed 6 bases at V and 0 bases at J, with 8 bases between. This CDR3 has 14 residues. Germline CDR1 reads MNHEY; CDR2 reads SVGAGI. CDR3 sequence (DNA): TGTGCCAGCAGCCCCGGGTCAACTAATGAAAAACTGTTTTTT. The encoded protein is CASSPGSTNEKLFF.

The sample holds a few counts of this clone. This chain uses TRBV5-8 with TRBJ2-2; TRBD2 matches 8 bases. The germline V gene encodes CDR1 SGHTS and CDR2 YDEGEE. The CDR3 has 18 residues. V trimming: 4 bases; J trimming: 6 bases; junction bases outside the gene matches: 17. CDR3 in amino acids: CASSGGLPLGGVAGELFF. The CDR3 coding sequence is TGTGCCAGCAGCGGGGGACTCCCCCTCGGGGGGGTAGCCGGGGAGCTGTTTTTT.

About this clone itself: Within the sample, other DNA sequences also encode this same CDR3. V is TRBV7-9 and J is TRBJ2-1; D not resolved. V was shortened by 1 base and J by 6 bases, with 4 bases between the two germline ends. The CDR3 is made up of 12 amino acids. CDR1 is SEHNR, CDR2 FQNEAQ, per germline (reference sequence). Here the CDR3 DNA reads TGTGCCAGCAGCTTAGGTCTCAATGAGCAGTTCTTC. Its protein product is CASSLGLNEQFF.

J is TRBJ1-5 and V is TRBV2; D gene unclear. This CDR3 contains 12 residues. The germline gives CDR1 SNHLY, CDR2 FYNNEI. The ends were cut back, 0 bases at V and 12 bases at J, with 9 bases in the middle. The CDR3 loop reads CASSEAQLLQHF. As DNA, the CDR3 is TGTGCCAGCAGTGAAGCGCAACTGCTCCAGCATTTT.

This clone was counted only a few times. The CDR3 loop reads CASSSRGTDTQYF. The DNA for the CDR3 is TGTGCCAGCAGCTCCAGGGGCACAGATACGCAGTATTTT. The V and J genes are TRBV11-2 and TRBJ2-3; a possible D gene is TRBD1 (5 bases). V was clipped by 4 bases and J by 1 base, with 6 bases between them. The germline CDR1 and CDR2 sequences are SGHAT and FQNNGV. The CDR3 spans 13 residues.

The chain uses TRBV11-2 and TRBJ1-1; 9 bases are a match to TRBD1. V lost 4 bases and J lost 7; bases outside the gene matches: 1. Per the germline V gene, CDR1 is SGHAT and CDR2 is FQNNGV. The CDR3 has 12 residues. CDR3 in amino acids: CASSWDRDEAFF. CDR3 nucleotide sequence: TGTGCCAGCAGCTGGGACAGGGATGAAGCTTTCTTT.

V is TRBV2 and J is TRBJ2-7; D uncertain. The germline V gene has CDR1 SNHLY and CDR2 FYNNEI. V was pared by 7 bases and J by 3 bases, with 10 bases between. The CDR3 runs to 12 residues. CDR3: CASKGSDYEQYF. CDR3 sequence (DNA): TGTGCCAGCAAGGGCAGCGACTACGAGCAGTACTTC.

The chain carries TRBV6-5 and TRBJ1-4, with D uncertain. Germline-derived CDR1 and CDR2 are MNHEY and SVGAGI. The V end lost 5 bases, the J end lost 8 bases, and 12 bases lay between the germline ends. This CDR3 is built from 13 residues. The CDR3 protein is CASSPRQTEKLFF. The CDR3 DNA is TGTGCCAGCAGTCCACGACAAACCGAAAAACTGTTTTTT.

The count of this clone is one. The chain has TRBV30 and TRBJ2-7; D is uncertain. The V end was cut by 2 bases, the J end by 1 base, with 6 bases between. Germline-derived CDR1 and CDR2 are GTSNPN and SVGIG (reference sequence). CDR3 length: 12 amino acids. CDR3 coding DNA: TGTGCCTGGAGTTGGTCTTCCTACGAGCAGTACTTC. This gives the protein CAWSWSSYEQYF.

This rearrangement joins TRBV9 to TRBJ2-3; 9 bases are a match to TRBD2. The CDR3 extends over 16 amino acids. With 2 bases clipped from V and 1 base from J, the junction kept 5 bases outside the gene matches. The germline CDR1 and CDR2 sequences are SGDLS and YYNGEE. The DNA of the CDR3 is TGTGCCAGCAGCGTCGGCGGGAGGGCCGGCACAGATACGCAGTATTTT. This codes for CASSVGGRAGTDTQYF.

In the case of this clone: The sample holds other DNA sequences that translate to the same CDR3. This chain links TRBV19 with TRBJ2-7; 9 nucleotides agree with TRBD1. J gave up 4 bases and V 5 bases, and 3 bases lay outside the gene matches. Per the germline V gene, CDR1 is LNHDA and CDR2 is SQIVND (reference sequence). CDR3 length: 13 residues. The CDR3 bases are TGTGCCAGTAGTGACGGACAGGGGTACGAGCAGTACTTC. It codes for CASSDGQGYEQYF.

The chain joins TRBV19 to TRBJ2-7; D is perhaps TRBD1 (7 bases). Trimming left V 5 bases short and J 5 bases short, with 10 bases between. CDR3 length equals 12 residues. CDR1 LNHDA and CDR2 SQIVND come from the germline V gene (reference sequence). For the CDR3, the DNA is TGTGCCAGTAGTCGCAGGGGGGACGAGCAGTACTTC. It codes for CASSRRGDEQYF.

Note on this clone: A junction end diverges from the germline sequence, so it may reflect a read error. The chain joins TRBV2 to TRBJ2-3; TRBD2 agrees at 7 bases. In germline, CDR1 is SNHLY, CDR2 FYNNEI. The CDR3 contains 15 residues. CDR3 nucleotide sequence: TGTGCCAGCAGTAAAGCGGGATATAGCACAGATACGCAGTATTTT. It is translated as CASSKAGYSTDTQYF.

The V gene is TRBV2, the J gene TRBJ2-1, with D possibly TRBD2 on 5 matching bases. The CDR3 length is 16 residues. V was trimmed by 6 bases and J by 0 bases, leaving 15 bases between them. Germline V gene data show CDR1 as SNHLY and CDR2 as FYNNEI. In DNA, the CDR3 is TGTGCCAGCAGCTATTCGGACTTGAGCTCCTACAATGAGCAGTTCTTC. Its protein is CASSYSDLSSYNEQFF.

The chain combines TRBV15 with TRBJ2-7, with D tentatively TRBD2 (6 bases). The germline V and J ends were trimmed by 0 bases and 4 bases, with 16 bases remaining between them. Germline-derived CDR1 and CDR2 are LNHNV and YYDKDF (reference sequence). The CDR3 is 16 residues long. The CDR3 region is CATSRDLFGGIYEQYF. In DNA, the CDR3 is TGTGCCACCAGCAGAGATCTCTTTGGCGGGATTTACGAGCAGTACTTC.

CDR3 DNA sequence: TGTGCTAGTGGTTTCCCTACCTCCGGGACAACAGGAACTGAAGCTTTCTTT. It yields the protein CASGFPTSGTTGTEAFF. The J gene is TRBJ1-1, the V gene TRBV12-5; tentative D call: TRBD1 (6 bases). This CDR3 has 17 amino acids. CDR1 and CDR2 from the germline V gene are LGHNT and FRNRAP. Between the trimmed V and J ends, which lost 3 bases and 5 bases, there was a span of 22 bases.

The chain joins TRBV4-3 to TRBJ2-7; 8 positions agree with TRBD2. The CDR3 covers 15 residues. J lost 4 bases, V lost 0 bases, and 5 bases had no gene match. The germline V gene has CDR1 LGHNA and CDR2 YSLEER. The CDR3 loop is CASSQELSGSYEQYF. The CDR3 nucleotides are TGCGCCAGCAGCCAAGAATTGAGCGGGAGTTACGAGCAGTACTTC.

This clone has just a few counts. The sample has other DNA sequences that encode this CDR3 too. V usage is TRBV4-2 and J usage is TRBJ1-5; no clear D gene. This CDR3 spans 12 amino acids. V lost 0 bases to trimming and J lost 7 bases, with 4 bases between them. Germline V CDR1 and CDR2: LGHNA, YNFKEQ. CDR3 coding DNA: TGTGCCAGCAGCCAAGATCGACAGCCCCAGCATTTT. It codes for CASSQDRQPQHF.

This chain uses TRBV28 with TRBJ2-7; TRBD1 matches at 7 bases. The CDR3 runs 16 residues. Per germline, CDR1 MDHEN and CDR2 SYDVKM. V lost 5 bases and J lost 2; bases outside the gene matches: 12. The CDR3, as DNA: TGTGCCAGCAGTCACCCAATCGACAGGGACCCCTACGAGCAGTACTTC. Amino acids: CASSHPIDRDPYEQYF.

The chain uses TRBV19 and TRBJ1-1, with D uncertain. V lost 5 bases and J lost 6, with 25 bases in between. The CDR3 length is 17 residues. Per the germline V gene, CDR1 is LNHDA and CDR2 is SQIVND (reference sequence). For the CDR3, the DNA is TGTGCCAGTAGTCCGAAACCGCGGTTTTTAGCGACCGCTGAAGCTTTCTTT. Amino acids: CASSPKPRFLATAEAFF.

V and J are TRBV4-1 and TRBJ2-4; 7 nucleotides agree with TRBD1. Germline lookup yields CDR1 MGHRA and CDR2 YSYEKL. Germline trimming cut 4 bases from V and 10 bases from J; bases unmatched to any gene: 7. The length of the CDR3 is 13 residues. In nucleotides, the CDR3 is TGCGCCAGCAGCCTTGACAGGGAACGAATTCAGTACTTC. The encoded protein is CASSLDRERIQYF.

This chain uses TRBV4-1 with TRBJ1-3; tentatively, D is TRBD1 (6 bases). The CDR3 spans 19 residues. CDR1 and CDR2 (germline): MGHRA, YSYEKL. V lost 2 bases and J 1 base, leaving 21 bases between the germline ends. The CDR3 reads CASSQSASKQGLSGNTIYF. Written as DNA, the CDR3 is TGCGCCAGCAGCCAATCCGCCAGTAAACAGGGACTTTCTGGAAACACCATATATTTT.

The genes are TRBV27 and TRBJ2-7; TRBD1 might be the D (5 bases). CDR3 length equals 15 residues. The V end was cut by 2 bases, the J end by 6 bases, with 17 bases between. From germline, CDR1 is MNHEY and CDR2 SMNVEV (reference sequence). CDR3 residues: CASSLRQGPRFEQYF. In DNA, the CDR3 is TGTGCCAGCAGTTTAAGGCAGGGTCCTCGGTTCGAGCAGTACTTC.

This clone was seen just once. This chain links TRBV27 with TRBJ2-7; TRBD1 might be the D (5 bases). The length of the CDR3 is 14 residues. From germline, CDR1 is MNHEY and CDR2 SMNVEV (reference sequence). V lost 5 bases and J 1 base, leaving 12 bases between the germline ends. The CDR3 sequence is CASSVRTSSYEQYF. The CDR3 nucleotides read TGTGCCAGCAGTGTAAGGACATCTTCCTACGAGCAGTACTTC.

The V gene is TRBV27, the J gene TRBJ1-1; D may be TRBD1 (5 bases). Trimming stripped 4 bases from V and 5 bases from J, with 11 bases between. Per the germline V gene, CDR1 is MNHEY and CDR2 is SMNVEV (reference sequence). CDR3 size: 13 residues. This CDR3 is CASSWSRGTEAFF. CDR3 nucleotides: TGTGCCAGCAGTTGGAGCCGGGGGACTGAAGCTTTCTTT.

This chain links TRBV29-1 with TRBJ2-7; 9 bases align to TRBD1. CDR1 and CDR2 from the germline V gene are SQVTM and ANQGSEA. This CDR3 is built from 14 residues. Germline trimming cut 6 bases from V and 0 bases from J; bases unmatched to any gene: 6. The CDR3 protein is CSVNDRGYSYEQYF. The CDR3 nucleotides read TGCAGCGTGAATGACAGGGGGTACTCCTACGAGCAGTACTTC.

CDR3 sequence: CASSLFGSEETQYF. CDR3 nucleotides: TGTGCCAGCAGTTTATTCGGGTCCGAAGAGACCCAGTACTTC. J is TRBJ2-5 and V is TRBV27; D unresolved. CDR3 length: 14 residues. V lost 1 base, J lost 3 bases, and 9 bases lay in between. Germline V CDR1 and CDR2: MNHEY, SMNVEV (reference sequence).

The chain has TRBV6-1 and TRBJ1-2, with D tentatively TRBD1 (5 bases). Trimming shortened V by 2 bases and J by 2 bases, and 9 bases separated the two germline ends. CDR1 and CDR2 (germline): MNHNS, SASEGT. This CDR3 is 14 amino acids long. This CDR3 is CASSEMGVNYGYTF. The CDR3 bases are TGTGCCAGCAGTGAAATGGGGGTGAACTATGGCTACACCTTC.